The 25 T cell receptor beta chains presented below share a single source sample, sequenced in a study of cytomegalovirus exposure and HLA in healthy donors. The study ran its PCR with 60 Vbeta and 13 Jbeta primers. The repertoire was sequenced with immunoSEQ multiplex PCR; TCRdb's copy has only in-frame clones and lacks some. The repertoire shows about 31,000 clones; the top ten hold 4.5% to 5.5%. The sample comprised PBMCs. The source is a female donor in good health and CMV-seronegative.

The V call is TRBV6-6, the J call TRBJ2-3; D may be TRBD1 (5 bases). Looked up from germline, CDR1 is MNHNY and CDR2 is SVGAGI (reference sequence). V lost 2 bases to trimming and J lost 0 bases, with 12 bases between them. CDR3 length: 16 amino acids. The CDR3 DNA reads TGTGCCAGCAGTTACGGGGCAGCGACTAGCACAGATACGCAGTATTTT. Translating it yields CASSYGAATSTDTQYF.

This chain joins TRBV7-3 and TRBJ2-5, with 7 bases matching TRBD1. CDR3 size: 14 residues. V lost 3 bases and J lost 5; bases outside the gene matches: 6. Germline CDR1 reads SGHTA; CDR2 reads FQGTGA. The CDR3 coding sequence is TGTGCCAGCAGCTTTGGGGGCAGGGGGGAGACCCAGTACTTC. It is translated as CASSFGGRGETQYF.

The gene calls are TRBV18 and TRBJ2-3, with 7 bases identical to TRBD1. This CDR3 has 14 amino acids. V shed 5 bases, J shed 0 bases, and the junction held 2 bases outside the gene matches. Germline CDR1 and CDR2: KGHSH and LQKENI. The CDR3 DNA sequence: TGTGCCAGCTCATTACAGGGGAGCACAGATACGCAGTATTTT. Its protein product is CASSLQGSTDTQYF. Full variable domain (rest looked up from reference TRBV18 and TRBJ2-3): NAGVMQNPRHLVRRRGQEARLRCSPMKGHSHVYWYRQLPEEGLKFMVYLQKENIIDESGMPKERFSAEFPKEGPSILRIQQVVRGDSAAYFCASSLQGSTDTQYFGPGTRLTVL.

The chain couples TRBV19 to TRBJ2-3, with 8 bases matching TRBD2. Per germline, CDR1 LNHDA and CDR2 SQIVND (reference sequence). J lost 2 bases, V lost 5 bases, and 3 bases had no gene match. The CDR3 has 14 residues. CDR3 loop: CASSAGGVTDTQYF. The CDR3 DNA is TGTGCCAGTAGTGCGGGGGGAGTCACAGATACGCAGTATTTT.

This chain joins TRBV28 and TRBJ1-1; 8 nucleotides agree with TRBD1. J was trimmed by 5 bases and V by 5 bases; bases with no gene match: 10. Germline lookup yields CDR1 MDHEN and CDR2 SYDVKM. This CDR3 comprises 15 residues. The CDR3 reads CASSLPTGAGTEAFF. CDR3 bases: TGTGCCAGCAGTCTCCCGACAGGGGCGGGGACTGAAGCTTTCTTT.

The chain combines TRBV5-5 with TRBJ2-3, with TRBD2 matching over 13 bases. CDR3 length: 17 amino acids. V shed 2 bases, J shed 4 bases, and the junction held 7 bases outside the gene matches. CDR1 is SGHKS, CDR2 YYEKEE, per germline (reference sequence). The CDR3 protein is CASSFSLAGGPADTQYF. CDR3 sequence (DNA): TGTGCCAGCAGCTTCTCACTAGCGGGGGGGCCAGCAGATACGCAGTATTTT. The full variable domain, in which reference TRBV5-5 and TRBJ2-3 provide the parts outside the CDR3, is DAGVTQSPTHLIKTRGQQVTLRCSPISGHKSVSWYQQVLGQGPQFIFQYYEKEERGRGNFPDRFSARQFPNYSSELNVNALLLGDSALYLCASSFSLAGGPADTQYFGPGTRLTVL.

The rearrangement uses TRBV7-9 and TRBJ1-5; 9 nucleotides line up with TRBD1. The length of the CDR3 is 14 residues. J gave up 6 bases and V 2 bases, and 2 bases lay outside the gene matches. Germline V CDR1 and CDR2: SEHNR, FQNEAQ (reference sequence). The CDR3 spells CASSLSGQGQPQHF. In nucleotides, the CDR3 is TGTGCCAGCAGCTTATCGGGACAGGGTCAGCCCCAGCATTTT.

This chain uses TRBV2 with TRBJ1-6; D unclear. Trimming stripped 2 bases from V and 8 bases from J, with 13 bases between. Germline CDR1 is SNHLY and CDR2 is FYNNEI. There are 15 residues in the CDR3. CDR3 in DNA: TGTGCCAGCAGTGAATTGGAGGGCCCACATTCACCCCTCCACTTT. This codes for CASSELEGPHSPLHF.

The V gene is TRBV7-9, the J gene TRBJ1-4; 8 bases agree with TRBD1. In germline, CDR1 is SEHNR, CDR2 FQNEAQ (reference sequence). Losses at the gene ends were 4 bases for V and 8 bases for J; bases not matched to a gene: 6. The CDR3 contains 14 residues. CDR3 protein: CASSSGGRGEKLFF. The CDR3 DNA reads as TGTGCCAGCAGCTCAGGGGGCAGAGGAGAAAAACTGTTTTTT.

The genes are TRBV4-2 and TRBJ1-6, with 7 positions matching TRBD1. The CDR3 covers 16 residues. The germline V gene encodes CDR1 LGHNA and CDR2 YNFKEQ. V dropped 1 base and J dropped 0; count of bases not matched to a gene: 0. CDR3 residues: CASSQGDSSYNSPLHF. The CDR3 DNA reads TGTGCCAGCAGCCAAGGGGACAGCTCCTATAATTCACCCCTCCACTTT.

The chain combines TRBV10-3 with TRBJ1-1, with a possible D match to TRBD1 (6 bases). V was cut by 10 bases and J by 1 base, with 16 bases left in between. The germline gives CDR1 ENHRY, CDR2 SYGVKD. The CDR3 loop spans 14 amino acids. DNA of the CDR3: TGTGCCAGTAAACGACAGGCGTCGAACACTGAAGCTTTCTTT. Protein: CASKRQASNTEAFF.

The genes are TRBV29-1 and TRBJ2-7, with D maybe TRBD1 (7 bases). Germline CDR1 is SQVTM and CDR2 is ANQGSEA. The V end lost 3 bases, the J end lost 3 bases, and 12 bases lay between the germline ends. This CDR3 has 13 residues. In DNA, the CDR3 is TGCAGCGTTGACGCAGGGGGGAACTACGAGCAGTACTTC. Protein: CSVDAGGNYEQYF.

The chain uses TRBV2 and TRBJ1-2, with D perhaps matching TRBD1 (5 bases). CDR1 and CDR2 from the germline V gene are SNHLY and FYNNEI. Trimming removed 6 bases at V and 8 bases at J, with 13 bases between. This CDR3 spans 12 amino acids. CDR3 bases: TGTGCCAGCAGCTTGGAGACAGCCGGCTACACCTTC. It codes for CASSLETAGYTF.

On this clone: Other DNA sequences from this sample encode an identical CDR3 as well. The chain combines TRBV5-1 with TRBJ2-7; 8 bases align to TRBD1. The V gene end was trimmed by 0 bases and the J gene end by 2 bases; junction bases not matched to a gene: 1. Germline V gene data show CDR1 as SGHRS and CDR2 as YFSETQ. This CDR3 contains 14 residues. The CDR3 sequence is CASSLAGGTYEQYF. CDR3 DNA sequence: TGCGCCAGCAGCTTGGCAGGGGGCACCTACGAGCAGTACTTC. The full variable domain, rest sourced from reference TRBV5-1 and TRBJ2-7, is KAGVTQTPRYLIKTRGQQVTLSCSPISGHRSVSWYQQTPGQGLQFLFEYFSETQRNKGNFPGRFSGRQFSNSRSEMNVSTLELGDSALYLCASSLAGGTYEQYFGPGTRLTVT.

The CDR3 bases are TGTGCCATCAGTGAAGGCGGGGCCAGCACAGATACGCAGTATTTT. It is translated as CAISEGGASTDTQYF. The chain employs TRBV10-3 and TRBJ2-3, with D possibly being TRBD2 (6 bases). Trimming left V 3 bases short and J 0 bases short, with 10 bases between. The CDR3 is 15 residues long. From germline, CDR1 is ENHRY and CDR2 SYGVKD.

The chain combines TRBV5-1 with TRBJ1-2; TRBD1 aligns across 7 bases. J lost 6 bases, V lost 2 bases, and 1 base had no gene match. Germline lookup yields CDR1 SGHRS and CDR2 YFSETQ. The CDR3 is 12 amino acids. The CDR3 region has the DNA TGCGCCAGCAGCTTCACAGGGGATGGCTACACCTTC. Amino acids: CASSFTGDGYTF.

CDR3 nucleotide sequence: TGTGCCTGGAGTGTACAAGGGGCCTCTGGAAACACCATATATTTT. Encoded protein: CAWSVQGASGNTIYF. The chain is built from TRBV30 and TRBJ1-3; D is possibly TRBD1 (5 bases). The CDR3 has 15 amino acids. V was shortened by 0 bases and J by 0 bases, with 9 bases between the two germline ends. Germline lookup yields CDR1 GTSNPN and CDR2 SVGIG (reference sequence).

This rearrangement joins TRBV28 to TRBJ2-5; possibly TRBD1 for D (6 bases). The V gene lost 6 bases and the J gene lost 4 bases, with 12 bases spanning the gap. The CDR3 is 13 residues long. Germline-derived CDR1 and CDR2 are MDHEN and SYDVKM. CDR3 coding DNA: TGTGCCAGCAGACCAGGGGTGGTAGAGACCCAGTACTTC. Amino acids: CASRPGVVETQYF.

The chain is built from TRBV5-1 and TRBJ1-1; tentative D call: TRBD1 (5 bases). The CDR3 loop spans 14 amino acids. Trimming shortened V by 4 bases and J by 1 base, and 11 bases separated the two germline ends. From germline, CDR1 is SGHRS and CDR2 YFSETQ. The chain's CDR3 is CASSDGGRNTEAFF. DNA for the CDR3: TGCGCCAGCAGCGACGGGGGGAGGAACACTGAAGCTTTCTTT.

The chain joins TRBV6-1 to TRBJ2-1; D possibly corresponds to TRBD1 (6 bases). Germline loops: CDR1 MNHNS, CDR2 SASEGT. Trimming shortened V by 1 base and J by 7 bases, and 11 bases separated the two germline ends. This CDR3 has 14 residues. CDR3 loop: CASSEGQESNEQFF. In DNA, the CDR3 is TGTGCCAGCAGTGAAGGACAGGAGTCTAATGAGCAGTTCTTC.

The chain uses TRBV12-5 and TRBJ1-4; tentatively, D is TRBD1 (5 bases). The V end lost 1 base, the J end lost 7 bases, and 13 bases lay between the germline ends. Germline CDR1 LGHNT, CDR2 FRNRAP. This CDR3 region has 15 residues. CDR3 coding DNA: TGTGCTAGTGGTTTGGGTCTTGGGGGACTTGAAAAACTGTTTTTT. It is translated as CASGLGLGGLEKLFF.

The chain joins TRBV28 to TRBJ2-1; 8 nucleotides align to TRBD2. CDR3 length equals 15 residues. Unmatched junction bases numbered 4, after V lost 6 bases and J lost 0 bases. Germline V gene sequence: CDR1 MDHEN, CDR2 SYDVKM. CDR3 DNA: TGTGCCAGCAGGGGCGGGGGGAGCTCCTACAATGAGCAGTTCTTC. It translates to CASRGGGSSYNEQFF. Supplemented by reference TRBV28 and TRBJ2-1, the full variable domain reads DVKVTQSSRYLVKRTGEKVFLECVQDMDHENMFWYRQDPGLGLRLIYFSYDVKMKEKGDIPEGYSVSREKKERFSLILESASTNQTSMYLCASRGGGSSYNEQFFGPGTRLTVL.

The chain is built from TRBV7-3 and TRBJ1-2; D might be TRBD1 (5 bases). Germline CDR1 SGHTA, CDR2 FQGTGA. This CDR3 has 14 amino acids. The V end was cut by 5 bases, the J end by 2 bases, with 12 bases between. The CDR3 region has the DNA TGTGCCAGCAGCCCATCGGGACTGAACTATGGCTACACCTTC. This gives the protein CASSPSGLNYGYTF.

This chain links TRBV7-3 with TRBJ2-7; 9 bases align to TRBD1. The germline V gene encodes CDR1 SGHTA and CDR2 FQGTGA. Germline trimming cut 0 bases from V and 4 bases from J; bases unmatched to any gene: 4. The CDR3 is made up of 15 amino acids. The CDR3 reads CASSLTGTGQYEQYF. CDR3 in DNA: TGTGCCAGCAGCTTAACCGGGACAGGGCAATACGAGCAGTACTTC.

This sequence joins TRBV15 and TRBJ2-5; TRBD1 matches 7 bases. Germline CDR1 reads LNHNV; CDR2 reads YYDKDF (reference sequence). The junction had 5 bases not matched to a gene; V was cut back by 1 base and J by 3 bases. The CDR3 runs 15 residues. The CDR3 sequence is CATSRVRGQKETQYF. The CDR3 coding sequence is TGTGCCACCAGCAGAGTTAGGGGACAGAAAGAGACCCAGTACTTC.